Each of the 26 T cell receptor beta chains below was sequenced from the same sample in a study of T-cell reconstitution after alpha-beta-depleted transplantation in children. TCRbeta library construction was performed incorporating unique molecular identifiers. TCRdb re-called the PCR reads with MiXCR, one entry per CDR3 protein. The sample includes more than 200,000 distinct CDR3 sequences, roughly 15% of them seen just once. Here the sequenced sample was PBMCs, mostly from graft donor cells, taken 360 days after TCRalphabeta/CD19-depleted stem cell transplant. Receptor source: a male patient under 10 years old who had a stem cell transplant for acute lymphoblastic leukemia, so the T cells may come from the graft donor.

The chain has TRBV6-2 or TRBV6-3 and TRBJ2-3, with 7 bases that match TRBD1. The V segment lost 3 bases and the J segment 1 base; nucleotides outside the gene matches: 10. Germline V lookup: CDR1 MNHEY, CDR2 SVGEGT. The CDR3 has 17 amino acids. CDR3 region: CASSYRGRQGGTDTQYF. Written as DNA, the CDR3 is TGTGCCAGCAGTTATCGAGGACGGCAGGGGGGCACAGATACGCAGTATTTT.

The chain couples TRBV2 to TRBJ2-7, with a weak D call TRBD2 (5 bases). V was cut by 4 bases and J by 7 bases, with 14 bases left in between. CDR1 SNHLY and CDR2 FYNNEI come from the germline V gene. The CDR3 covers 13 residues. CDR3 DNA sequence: TGTGCCAGCAGTGCCAACCTAGCTTGGGAGCAGTACTTC. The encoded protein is CASSANLAWEQYF.

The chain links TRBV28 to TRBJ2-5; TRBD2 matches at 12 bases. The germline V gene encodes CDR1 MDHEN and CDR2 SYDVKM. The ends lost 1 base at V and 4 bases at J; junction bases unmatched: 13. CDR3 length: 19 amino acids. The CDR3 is CASSLLHGLAGRLGETQYF. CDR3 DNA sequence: TGTGCCAGCAGTTTATTACACGGACTAGCGGGGAGATTGGGAGAGACCCAGTACTTC.

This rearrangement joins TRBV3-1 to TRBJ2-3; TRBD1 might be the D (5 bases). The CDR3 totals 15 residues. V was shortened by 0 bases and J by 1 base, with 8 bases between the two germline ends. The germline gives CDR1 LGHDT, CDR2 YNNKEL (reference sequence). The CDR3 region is CASSQDRQRTDTQYF. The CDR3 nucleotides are TGTGCCAGCAGCCAAGATCGACAGCGCACAGATACGCAGTATTTT.

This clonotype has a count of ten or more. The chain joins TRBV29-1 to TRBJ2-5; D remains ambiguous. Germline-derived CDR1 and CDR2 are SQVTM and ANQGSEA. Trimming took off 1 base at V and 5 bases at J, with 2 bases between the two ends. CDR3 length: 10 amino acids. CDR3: CSVEGETQYF. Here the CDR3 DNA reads TGCAGCGTTGAAGGGGAGACCCAGTACTTC.

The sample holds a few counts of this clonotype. This CDR3 reads CASSQALVGVYEQYF. Here the CDR3 DNA reads TGCGCCAGCAGCCAAGCCTTAGTCGGAGTCTACGAGCAGTACTTC. The J gene is TRBJ2-7, the V gene TRBV4-1, with D hard to call. CDR1 is MGHRA, CDR2 YSYEKL, per germline. This CDR3 region has 15 residues. V lost 1 base, J lost 3 bases, and 13 bases lay in between.

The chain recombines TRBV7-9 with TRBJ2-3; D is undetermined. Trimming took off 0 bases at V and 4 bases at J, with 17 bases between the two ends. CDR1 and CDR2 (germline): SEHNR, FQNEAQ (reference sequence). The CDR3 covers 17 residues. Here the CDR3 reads CASSLAPGSWVPDTQYF. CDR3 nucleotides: TGTGCCAGCAGCTTAGCGCCTGGTAGCTGGGTCCCAGATACGCAGTATTTT.

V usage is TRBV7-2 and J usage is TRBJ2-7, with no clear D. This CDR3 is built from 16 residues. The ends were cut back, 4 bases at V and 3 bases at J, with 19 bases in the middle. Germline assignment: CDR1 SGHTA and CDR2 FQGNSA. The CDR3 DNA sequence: TGTGCCAGCAGCTATCCCCCGCGAACCCAAGACTACGAGCAGTACTTC. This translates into CASSYPPRTQDYEQYF.

The CDR3: CASSLASGYPDTQYF. CDR3 nucleotides: TGTGCCAGCAGCTTAGCCTCGGGTTATCCAGATACGCAGTATTTT. The chain joins TRBV7-2 to TRBJ2-3; D is unresolved. CDR3 length: 15 residues. The germline V and J ends were trimmed by 0 bases and 4 bases, with 11 bases remaining between them. CDR1 SGHTA and CDR2 FQGNSA come from the germline V gene.

The DNA for the CDR3 is TGTGCCAGCAGTTTGAGTAGTCCCTACAATGAGCAGTTCTTC. It yields the protein CASSLSSPYNEQFF. The chain has TRBV12-3 or TRBV12-4 and TRBJ2-1; D uncertain. Between the trimmed V and J ends, which lost 3 bases and 2 bases, there was a span of 8 bases. The CDR3 is 14 amino acids.

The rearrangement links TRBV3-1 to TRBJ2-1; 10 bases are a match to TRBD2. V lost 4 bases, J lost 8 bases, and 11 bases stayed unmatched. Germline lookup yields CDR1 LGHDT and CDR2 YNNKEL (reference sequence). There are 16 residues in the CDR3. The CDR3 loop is CASSLPIAGGWYEQFF. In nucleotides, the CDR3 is TGTGCCAGCAGCCTTCCCATAGCGGGGGGATGGTATGAGCAGTTCTTC.

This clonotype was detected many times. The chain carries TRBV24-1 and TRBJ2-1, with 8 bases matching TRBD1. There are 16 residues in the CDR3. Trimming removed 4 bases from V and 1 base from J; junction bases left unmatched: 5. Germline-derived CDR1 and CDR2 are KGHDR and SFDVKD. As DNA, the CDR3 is TGTGCCACCAGTGACCTTACAGGGGGGTCCTACAATGAGCAGTTCTTC. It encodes CATSDLTGGSYNEQFF.

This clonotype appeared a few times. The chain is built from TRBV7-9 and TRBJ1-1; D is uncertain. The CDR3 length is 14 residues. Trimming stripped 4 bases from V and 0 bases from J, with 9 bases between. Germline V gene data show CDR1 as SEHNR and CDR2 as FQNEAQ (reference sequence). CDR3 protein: CASSSGRMNTEAFF. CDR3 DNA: TGTGCCAGCAGCTCCGGACGGATGAACACTGAAGCTTTCTTT.

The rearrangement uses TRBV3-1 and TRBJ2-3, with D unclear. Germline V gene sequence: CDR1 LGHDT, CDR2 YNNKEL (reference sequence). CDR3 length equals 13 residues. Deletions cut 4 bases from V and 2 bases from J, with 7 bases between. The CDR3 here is CASSLVPTDTQYF. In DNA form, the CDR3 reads TGTGCCAGCAGCCTAGTTCCCACAGATACGCAGTATTTT.

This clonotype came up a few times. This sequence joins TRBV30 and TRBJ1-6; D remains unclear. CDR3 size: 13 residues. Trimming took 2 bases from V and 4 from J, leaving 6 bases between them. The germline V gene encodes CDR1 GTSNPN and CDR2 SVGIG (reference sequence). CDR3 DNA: TGTGCCTGGAGTAAGGCTTATAATTCACCCCTCCACTTT. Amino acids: CAWSKAYNSPLHF.

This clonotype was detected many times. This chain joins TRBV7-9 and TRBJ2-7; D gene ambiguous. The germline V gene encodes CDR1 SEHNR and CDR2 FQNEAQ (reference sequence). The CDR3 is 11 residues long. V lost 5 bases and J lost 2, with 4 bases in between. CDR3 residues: CASSPAYEQYF. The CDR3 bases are TGTGCCAGCAGCCCTGCCTACGAGCAGTACTTC.

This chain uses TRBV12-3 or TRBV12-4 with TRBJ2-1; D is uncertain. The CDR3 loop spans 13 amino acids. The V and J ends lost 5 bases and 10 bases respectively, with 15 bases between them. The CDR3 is CASSPWFTPEQFF. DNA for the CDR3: TGTGCCAGCAGTCCCTGGTTCACCCCCGAGCAGTTCTTC.

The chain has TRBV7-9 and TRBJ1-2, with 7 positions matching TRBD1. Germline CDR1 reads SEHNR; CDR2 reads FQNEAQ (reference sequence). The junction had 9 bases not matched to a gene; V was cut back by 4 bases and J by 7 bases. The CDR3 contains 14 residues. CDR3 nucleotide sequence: TGTGCCAGCAGCTCCCGAGAGGGGGCGGGTGGCTACACCTTC. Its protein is CASSSREGAGGYTF.

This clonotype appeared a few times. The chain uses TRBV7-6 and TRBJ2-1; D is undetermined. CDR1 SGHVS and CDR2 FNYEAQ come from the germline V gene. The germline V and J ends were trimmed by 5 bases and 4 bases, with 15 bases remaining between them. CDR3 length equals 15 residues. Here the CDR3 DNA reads TGTGCCAGCAGCACCGGGCCCGAGCTGTACAATGAGCAGTTCTTC. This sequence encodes CASSTGPELYNEQFF.

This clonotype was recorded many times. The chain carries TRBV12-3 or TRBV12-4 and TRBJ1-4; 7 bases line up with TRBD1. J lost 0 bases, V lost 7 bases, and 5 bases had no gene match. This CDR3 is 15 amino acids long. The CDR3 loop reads CASTRDRTTNEKLFF. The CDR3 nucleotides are TGTGCCAGCACCCGGGACAGAACAACTAATGAAAAACTGTTTTTT.

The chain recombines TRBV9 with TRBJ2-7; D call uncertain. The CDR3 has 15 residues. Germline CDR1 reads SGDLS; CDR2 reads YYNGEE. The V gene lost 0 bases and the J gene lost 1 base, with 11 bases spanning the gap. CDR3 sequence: CASSVDLANSYEQYF. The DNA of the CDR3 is TGTGCCAGCAGCGTAGACCTGGCTAATTCCTACGAGCAGTACTTC.

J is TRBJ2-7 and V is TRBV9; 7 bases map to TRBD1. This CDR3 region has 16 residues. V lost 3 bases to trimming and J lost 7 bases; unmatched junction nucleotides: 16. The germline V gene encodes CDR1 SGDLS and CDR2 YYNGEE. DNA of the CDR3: TGTGCCAGCAGCGAAAGCTCGACAGGGACGTTCGGAGAGCAGTACTTC. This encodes CASSESSTGTFGEQYF.

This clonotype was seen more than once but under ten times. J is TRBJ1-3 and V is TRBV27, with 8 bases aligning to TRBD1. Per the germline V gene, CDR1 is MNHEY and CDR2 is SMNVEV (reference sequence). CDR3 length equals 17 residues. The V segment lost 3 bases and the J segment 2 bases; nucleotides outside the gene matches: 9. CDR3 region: CASSLRSQGAAGNTIYF. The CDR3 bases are TGTGCCAGCAGTTTGAGGTCGCAGGGGGCGGCTGGAAACACCATATATTTT.

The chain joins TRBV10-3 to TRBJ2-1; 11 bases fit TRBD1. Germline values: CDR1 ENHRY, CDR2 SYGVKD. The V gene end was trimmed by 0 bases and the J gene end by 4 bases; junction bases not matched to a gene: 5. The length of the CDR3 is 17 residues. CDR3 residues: CAISESTGTGGYNEQFF. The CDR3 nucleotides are TGTGCCATCAGTGAGTCTACGGGGACAGGGGGATACAATGAGCAGTTCTTC.

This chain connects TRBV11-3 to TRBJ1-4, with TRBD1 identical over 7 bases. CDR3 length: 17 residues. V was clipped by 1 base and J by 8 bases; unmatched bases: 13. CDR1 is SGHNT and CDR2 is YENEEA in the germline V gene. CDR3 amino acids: CASSLGFQGDIGEKLFF. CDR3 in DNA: TGTGCCAGCAGCTTAGGTTTTCAGGGGGACATCGGCGAAAAACTGTTTTTT.

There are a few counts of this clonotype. The CDR3 spells CSALRGKGYTDTQYF. The CDR3 DNA is TGCAGCGCCCTGAGGGGGAAAGGGTACACAGATACGCAGTATTTT. The rearrangement joins TRBV29-1 to TRBJ2-3; possible D gene TRBD1, 6 bases. V lost 7 bases, J lost 2 bases, and 19 bases lay in between. Germline CDR1 SQVTM, CDR2 ANQGSEA. The CDR3 has 15 residues.